The 9 T cell receptor beta chains presented below share a single source sample, sequenced in a study of blood T cell repertoires in COVID-19. Assay: immunoSEQ multiplex PCR; the TCRdb copy retains only in-frame clones and omits some. This sample has 160,000 or so clones, with approximately 90% found just once. The sample was peripheral blood. The source is a woman aged 60-75 years who had recovered from COVID-19.

V gene TRBV6-5 combines with J gene TRBJ2-2, with 9 bases fitting TRBD1. The CDR3 runs 15 residues. Trimming removed 7 bases from V and 2 bases from J; junction bases left unmatched: 5. Germline values: CDR1 MNHEY, CDR2 SVGAGI. This CDR3 reads CASNPDRGNTGELFF. In nucleotides, the CDR3 is TGTGCCAGCAACCCGGACAGGGGAAACACCGGGGAGCTGTTTTTT.

This chain joins TRBV24-1 and TRBJ1-2; 9 nucleotides agree with TRBD1. Per germline, CDR1 KGHDR and CDR2 SFDVKD. The CDR3 is made up of 15 amino acids. V was pared by 3 bases and J by 7 bases, with 8 bases of the junction left unmatched. CDR3 DNA sequence: TGTGCCACCAGTGATCCCCGACAGGGGGTGGGTGGCTACACCTTC. The encoded protein is CATSDPRQGVGGYTF.

J is TRBJ1-2 and V is TRBV5-8; weak D call: TRBD1 (6 bases). V lost 2 bases to trimming and J lost 7 bases, with 12 bases between them. Germline CDR1 is SGHTS and CDR2 is YDEGEE. This CDR3 comprises 13 residues. The CDR3 bases are TGTGCCAGCAGCTTCGGACAGAGAATTGGCTACACCTTC. Protein product: CASSFGQRIGYTF.

The genes are TRBV6-5 and TRBJ2-5; 8 bases are a match to TRBD1. The CDR3 contains 15 residues. V lost 2 bases to trimming and J lost 5 bases; unmatched junction nucleotides: 7. CDR1 is MNHEY and CDR2 is SVGAGI in the germline V gene. The CDR3 DNA reads TGTGCCAGCAGTTACGGCTGGACAGGGACGGAGACCCAGTACTTC. This translates into CASSYGWTGTETQYF.

The J gene is TRBJ2-5, the V gene TRBV15; 8 bases match TRBD1. This CDR3 has 15 residues. V shed 0 bases and J 4 bases; nucleotides not matched to a gene: 4. The germline V gene encodes CDR1 LNHNV and CDR2 YYDKDF (reference sequence). This CDR3 reads CATSRDPDRGETQYF. The CDR3 DNA reads as TGTGCCACCAGCAGAGATCCCGACAGGGGAGAGACCCAGTACTTC.

The chain uses TRBV5-1 and TRBJ1-1; D is unresolved. The germline V gene encodes CDR1 SGHRS and CDR2 YFSETQ. Trimming stripped 2 bases from V and 4 bases from J, with 6 bases between. This CDR3 is 12 amino acids long. CDR3 sequence (DNA): TGCGCCAGCAGCTTAGAGGGCACTGAAGCTTTCTTT. Its protein is CASSLEGTEAFF.

This clone came up a few times. The chain combines TRBV4-3 with TRBJ2-1; TRBD2 agrees at 8 bases. Germline V CDR1 and CDR2: LGHNA, YSLEER. V gave up 5 bases and J gave up 3 bases; unmatched junction bases: 6. The CDR3 runs 15 residues. The CDR3 DNA reads as TGCGCCAGCAGCTTTGGACTAGCCGGCTACAATGAGCAGTTCTTC. Its protein is CASSFGLAGYNEQFF.

The chain combines TRBV4-1 with TRBJ2-1; D not resolved. The V gene's germline CDR1 is MGHRA and CDR2 YSYEKL. V was trimmed by 4 bases and J by 7 bases, leaving 14 bases between them. The CDR3 is 14 residues long. The CDR3 protein is CASSPLLLVNEQFF. CDR3 coding DNA: TGCGCCAGCAGCCCTCTCCTTCTAGTGAATGAGCAGTTCTTC.

This chain joins TRBV5-1 and TRBJ2-1; 7 bases match TRBD1. The CDR3 totals 15 residues. The V and J ends lost 4 bases and 9 bases, in that order; junction bases with no gene match: 13. Germline V lookup: CDR1 SGHRS, CDR2 YFSETQ. The CDR3 DNA sequence: TGCGCCAGCAGCCCCCTCGGGACCCCAGGGGGTGAGCAGTTCTTC. Residues: CASSPLGTPGGEQFF.